This note documents a single T cell receptor (beta chain) sequence. It lacks a known antigen. The sample holds no much larger clone one base away, and base qualities are not on file. Reading the label with the study, this specimen's treatment or condition is: some 20 received Ad26.COV2.S at low or high dose, single or two shots; roughly 5 received placebo; per-sample allocation not given. For vaccine and placebo recipients, the sequenced repertoires came from samples collected on day 63 after the first injection. In Cohort 1b, 25 to 30 adults aged 18-55 years were enrolled at a single site in Boston, USA, between 29 July and 7 August 2020. As a vaccine, Ad26.COV2.S was a replication-incompetent adenovirus type 26 vector that expressed a prefusion-stabilized SARS-CoV-2 spike protein derived from the original Wuhan strain. The immunoSEQ Assay was the method used to sequence TCRbeta CDR3 regions. After extraction, genomic DNA underwent amplification by bias-controlled multiplex PCR, followed by high-throughput sequencing. Per the authors' processing: Collapsing and filtering of sequences were performed to quantify the absolute abundance of each unique TCRbeta CDR3 region. T cell fraction was estimated by normalizing TCRbeta template counts to usable DNA, with usable DNA measured through amplification of reference genes found in all nucleated cells. Repertoire TCRs were annotated as SARS-CoV-2-specific when V gene, CDR3 amino acid sequence and J gene were exactly matched to a known reactive TCR set. The reference SARS-CoV-2 TCR set was derived from MIRA and filtered for enrichment in COVID-19-positive ImmuneCODE repertoires, a step that removed public or cross-reactive TCRs. Drawing on the MIRA antigens, annotated TCRs were analysed further at the level of specific ORF or position within ORF. Breadth was defined as the number of annotated unique rearrangements divided by the total number of unique productive rearrangements, and depth was defined as the summed frequency of the annotated unique rearrangements. Two-sided Wilcoxon rank-sum tests were applied when comparing TCR breadth between groups. Entries here come from immuneACCESS through TCRdb and include only in-frame sequences with V and J called. Some clones fail to appear in such tables; in the studies checked, an unresolved V gene covers under half of the shortfall, and the cause of the remainder is unknown. The DNA was the basis for D and trimming; V, J and clone size are from that table. The sample has around 370,000 clones on record, about 88% of them singletons. Together, the top ten hold 3.3% of the sample.

This sample is drawn from a study of Ad26.COV2.S vaccination and SARS-CoV-2 variants (dated by TCRdb to the early 2020s). Context from the whole study: Donors in the vaccine arm were drawn from COV1001, a multicentre, randomized, double-blind, placebo-controlled phase I-IIa trial testing Ad26.COV2.S in healthy adults. TCRbeta repertoire sequencing served as the tool for gauging how specific and how broad the SARS-CoV-2-reactive T cell receptors were following Ad26.COV2.S vaccination. Investigators did not know the trial group allocation while performing experiments and assessing outcomes. Trial participants were randomized into five groups of five: low-dose or high-dose Ad26.COV2.S given once or twice, or placebo on both occasions. Dosing of Ad26.COV2.S was intramuscular, at either 5x10^10 or 1x10^11 viral particles, delivered as one shot or as two shots spaced 56 days apart. A total of around 32 samples were included in the TCR-sequenced set, comprising some 20 Ad26.COV2.S vaccine recipients, 5 placebo recipients and 8 SARS-CoV-2 convalescent individuals.

Germline trimming: 2 bases from V, 15 bases from J; junction bases outside gene matches: 13. The CDR3 covers 14 residues, taking in both the cysteine and the phenylalanine. Kept here is only the CDR3 DNA, which spans 42 bases and is read in frame from base 1. Taken from the germline V gene, the CDR1 and CDR2 loops are SGHTA and FQGNSA. Summary of the overall study and its limitations: The study was not powered for comparison of responses between vaccine doses or regimens. Higher spike-specific TCR breadth was observed in Ad26.COV2.S recipients than in placebo recipients (P = 0.0014). Vaccine and placebo recipients had similar non-spike TCR breadth, a finding consistent with the vaccine containing only spike. Substantial breadth of spike-specific CD8+ and CD4+ T cell responses was reported after vaccination. It was noted by the authors that total T cell responses may have been underestimated by the TCR breadth and depth analyses.

The chain uses TRBV7-2 and TRBJ2-4; 7 bases in the junction line up with TRBD1. This clonotype was obtained from a person between 18 and 59 years old who received the Ad26.COV2.S COVID-19 vaccine or a placebo. The sequencing here drew on peripheral blood, taken in a trial of Ad26.COV2.S vaccine versus placebo. The bases are TGTGCCAGCAGCTTACTAGGTGCGAGGACAGGTCCGTACTTC. This translates into CASSLLGARTGPYF.